This TCR beta chain was sequenced for a study of blood T cell repertoires in COVID-19. Sequencing was performed with immunoSEQ multiplex PCR; in TCRdb, only in-frame clones are kept and a portion is missing. Here the sample spans about 190,000 clones, over 75% being singletons. The V and J ends lost 6 bases and 4 bases respectively, with 15 bases between them. The germline CDR1 and CDR2 sequences are KGHSH and LQKENI. This CDR3 comprises 14 residues. The clonotype was recovered from a woman between 50 and 59 years old with acute or convalescent COVID-19. Input material: peripheral blood. The V call is TRBV18, the J call TRBJ1-2, with D perhaps TRBD1 (5 bases). Written as DNA, the CDR3 is TGTGCCAGCTCGCCAGACAGTTTCCTCTATGGCTACACCTTC. It codes for CASSPDSFLYGYTF.